Shown below are 24 T cell receptor beta chains from a single sample sequenced in a study of blood T cell repertoires in COVID-19. Sequencing used immunoSEQ multiplex PCR; TCRdb keeps in-frame clones, though not all of them. The table has approximately 260,000 clones, roughly 87% seen once. Material: peripheral blood. The origin of the receptors is a man between 60 and 75 years old who had recovered from COVID-19.

This chain connects TRBV9 to TRBJ2-7; 8 bases are shared with TRBD2. CDR1 and CDR2 (germline): SGDLS, YYNGEE. Trimming cost V 4 bases and J 3 bases; bases outside gene matches: 12. This CDR3 is built from 16 residues. Here the CDR3 DNA reads TGTGCCAGCAGCAGGGGGGCTAGCGGGTACTTCTACGAGCAGTACGTC. It yields the protein CASSRGASGYFYEQYV.

The gene calls are TRBV19 and TRBJ2-7, with TRBD1 matching over 8 bases. CDR3 length equals 14 residues. J gave up 0 bases and V 6 bases, and 4 bases lay outside the gene matches. Germline CDR1 LNHDA, CDR2 SQIVND (reference sequence). DNA of the CDR3: TGTGCCAGTAGGGACAGGGCGGACTCCTACGAGCAGTACTTC. Translating gives CASRDRADSYEQYF. Full variable domain (rest looked up from reference TRBV19 and TRBJ2-7): DGGITQSPKYLFRKEGQNVTLSCEQNLNHDAMYWYRQDPGQGLRLIYYSQIVNDFQKGDIAEGYSVSREKKESFPLTVTSAQKNPTAFYLCASRDRADSYEQYFGPGTRLTVT.

This clone was observed a handful of times. CDR3 nucleotides: TGTGCCTATACAGGGGGCTCAGTCAACACTGAAGCTTTCTTT. Translating gives CAYTGGSVNTEAFF. The chain combines TRBV30 with TRBJ1-1; 9 nucleotides match TRBD1. The V segment lost 7 bases and the J segment 2 bases; nucleotides outside the gene matches: 8. CDR3 length: 14 amino acids. Germline V gene data show CDR1 as GTSNPN and CDR2 as SVGIG (reference sequence).

V is TRBV10-2 and J is TRBJ1-1; D is unresolved. Deletions cut 7 bases from V and 2 bases from J, with 11 bases between. Germline CDR1 and CDR2: WSHSY and SAAADI. The CDR3 has 13 amino acids. The chain's CDR3 is CASNRQSNTEAFF. DNA of the CDR3: TGCGCCAGCAACAGACAAAGCAACACTGAAGCTTTCTTT.

V and J are TRBV3-1 (or the pseudogene TRBV3-2) and TRBJ2-5, with 9 bases aligning to TRBD2. Germline CDR1 is LGHDT and CDR2 is YNNKEL (reference sequence). The V segment lost 4 bases and the J segment 5 bases; nucleotides outside the gene matches: 11. This CDR3 region has 16 residues. This chain's CDR3 is CASSLSSGVGRETQYF. Here the CDR3 DNA reads TGTGCCAGCAGCCTCTCTAGCGGGGTCGGTCGGGAGACCCAGTACTTC.

This chain joins TRBV12-3 or TRBV12-4 and TRBJ2-7; D call uncertain. Trimming removed 6 bases from V and 2 bases from J, with 8 bases in between. The CDR3 spans 12 residues. The CDR3 loop is CASSYSTYEQYV. The CDR3 nucleotides read TGTGCCAGCAGCTACAGTACCTACGAGCAGTACGTC.

The V call is TRBV7-6, the J call TRBJ2-2; tentatively, D is TRBD2 (5 bases). Germline CDR1 SGHVS, CDR2 FNYEAQ. Trimming removed 7 bases at V and 1 base at J, with 22 bases between. The CDR3 extends over 18 amino acids. This chain's CDR3 is CASTAGRLAGENTGELFF. CDR3 in DNA: TGTGCCAGCACCGCGGGTAGGCTGGCGGGCGAGAACACCGGGGAGCTGTTTTTT.

V and J are TRBV6-6 and TRBJ2-2; possible D gene TRBD2, 5 bases. CDR1 is MNHNY, CDR2 SVGAGI, per germline (reference sequence). V gave up 2 bases and J gave up 5 bases, with 12 bases separating them. The CDR3 is 15 residues long. The CDR3 here is CASSYPETTTGELFF. Here the CDR3 DNA reads TGTGCCAGCAGTTACCCTGAGACTACAACCGGGGAGCTGTTTTTT.

This chain links TRBV5-5 with TRBJ1-5; 7 bases align to TRBD1. Germline lookup yields CDR1 SGHKS and CDR2 YYEKEE (reference sequence). The CDR3 is 14 amino acids. V shed 4 bases, J shed 6 bases, and the junction held 7 bases outside the gene matches. The CDR3 here is CASSQGQYGQPQHF. Here the CDR3 DNA reads TGTGCCAGCAGCCAGGGACAGTACGGTCAGCCCCAGCATTTT.

V is TRBV7-9 and J is TRBJ2-5, with 7 nucleotides matching TRBD1. The CDR3 is made up of 15 amino acids. Germline assignment: CDR1 SEHNR and CDR2 FQNEAQ (reference sequence). After removal of 5 bases from V and 3 bases from J, the junction contained 9 bases not matched to a gene. CDR3 coding DNA: TGTGCCAGCAGCGAAACCCGACAGGGCGAAGAGACCCAGTACTTC. Translating it yields CASSETRQGEETQYF.

This chain uses TRBV5-1 with TRBJ2-7; 10 positions agree with TRBD1. CDR1 SGHRS and CDR2 YFSETQ come from the germline V gene. CDR3 length: 15 amino acids. J lost 2 bases, V lost 4 bases, and 6 bases had no gene match. The CDR3 spells CASSLGQGVTYEQYF. CDR3 DNA: TGCGCCAGCAGCCTAGGACAGGGGGTAACCTACGAGCAGTACTTC. Combining the CDR3 with reference TRBV5-1 and TRBJ2-7 gives the whole variable domain KAGVTQTPRYLIKTRGQQVTLSCSPISGHRSVSWYQQTPGQGLQFLFEYFSETQRNKGNFPGRFSGRQFSNSRSEMNVSTLELGDSALYLCASSLGQGVTYEQYFGPGTRLTVT.

This clone was counted a single time. The chain combines TRBV4-1 with TRBJ1-5; D is possibly TRBD1 (6 bases). Trimming shortened V by 3 bases and J by 5 bases, and 8 bases separated the two germline ends. The CDR3 is 13 amino acids. Germline CDR1 reads MGHRA; CDR2 reads YSYEKL. Written as DNA, the CDR3 is TGCGCCAGCAGCCAGGGGGCCTATCAGCCCCAGCATTTT. Encoded protein: CASSQGAYQPQHF.

The chain is built from TRBV6-6 and TRBJ2-3; D is uncertain. Trimming shortened V by 8 bases and J by 6 bases, and 9 bases separated the two germline ends. The CDR3 runs to 11 residues. Germline-derived CDR1 and CDR2 are MNHNY and SVGAGI (reference sequence). The CDR3 loop is CASLHADTQYF. Here the CDR3 DNA reads TGTGCCAGCCTCCACGCGGATACGCAGTATTTT.

The chain has TRBV11-2 and TRBJ1-5; 7 nucleotides align to TRBD1. The germline V gene encodes CDR1 SGHAT and CDR2 FQNNGV. This CDR3 spans 14 amino acids. The V gene end was trimmed by 4 bases and the J gene end by 5 bases; junction bases not matched to a gene: 5. The CDR3 region is CASSYSGGHQPQHF. DNA of the CDR3: TGTGCCAGCAGCTACTCAGGGGGTCATCAGCCCCAGCATTTT.

The rearrangement links TRBV14 to TRBJ1-2; weak D call: TRBD1 (6 bases). The V end lost 0 bases, the J end lost 8 bases, and 13 bases lay between the germline ends. The germline V gene encodes CDR1 SGHDN and CDR2 FVKESK. The CDR3 extends over 14 amino acids. CDR3 sequence (DNA): TGTGCCAGCAGCCAAGATCCCACAGGGTGGGGCTACACCTTC. Its protein product is CASSQDPTGWGYTF.

The J gene is TRBJ2-3, the V gene TRBV24-1; TRBD1 matches 9 bases. The CDR3 consists of 14 residues. Germline CDR1 is KGHDR and CDR2 is SFDVKD. V lost 2 bases to trimming and J lost 9 bases; unmatched junction nucleotides: 5. CDR3 coding DNA: TGTGCCACCAGTGATTCCCGGGACAGGGCCACGCAGTATTTT. Residues: CATSDSRDRATQYF.

This clone was counted only a few times. J is TRBJ1-1 and V is TRBV19, with 7 bases aligning to TRBD1. The CDR3 has 14 residues. The trim removed 5 bases at V and 1 base at J, leaving 4 bases unmatched. Germline CDR1 and CDR2: LNHDA and SQIVND (reference sequence). As DNA, the CDR3 is TGTGCCAGTAGTGCCTACAGGGGGAACACTGAAGCTTTCTTT. Translation gives CASSAYRGNTEAFF.

The V and J genes are TRBV10-3 and TRBJ1-1; maybe TRBD1 (6 bases). V was trimmed by 8 bases and J by 1 base, leaving 14 bases between them. Germline V lookup: CDR1 ENHRY, CDR2 SYGVKD. The CDR3 length is 14 residues. CDR3 sequence (DNA): TGTGCCATCGGAAGTACAGGGTCGAACACTGAAGCTTTCTTT. Amino acids: CAIGSTGSNTEAFF.

The genes are TRBV27 and TRBJ1-2; D remains ambiguous. Germline V lookup: CDR1 MNHEY, CDR2 SMNVEV (reference sequence). V lost 2 bases and J lost 5, with 12 bases in between. The CDR3 covers 14 residues. This CDR3 reads CASSLVTPLYGYTF. The DNA of the CDR3 is TGTGCCAGCAGTTTAGTAACTCCTTTATATGGCTACACCTTC.

This CDR3 is CATSTGFSGNTIYF. CDR3 sequence (DNA): TGTGCCACGTCCACAGGGTTCTCTGGAAACACCATATATTTT. The chain combines TRBV10-3 with TRBJ1-3, with D perhaps TRBD1 (6 bases). V was shortened by 10 bases and J by 0 bases, with 13 bases between the two germline ends. Germline-derived CDR1 and CDR2 are ENHRY and SYGVKD. This CDR3 has 14 amino acids.

This clone was picked up one time. J is TRBJ2-2 and V is TRBV18, with D possibly being TRBD1 (6 bases). There are 15 residues in the CDR3. Germline assignment: CDR1 KGHSH and CDR2 LQKENI. Trimming left V 3 bases short and J 11 bases short, with 19 bases between. In nucleotides, the CDR3 is TGTGCCAGCTCACCTTCGACAGGCCAGCTAAGTGAGCTGTTTTTT. Its translation is CASSPSTGQLSELFF.

This clone appeared a few times. V and J are TRBV4-1 and TRBJ1-1, with D perhaps matching TRBD1 (6 bases). Germline-derived CDR1 and CDR2 are MGHRA and YSYEKL. The CDR3 consists of 17 residues. V was clipped by 1 base and J by 4 bases, with 19 bases between them. CDR3 sequence: CASSQALGGRPGTEAFF. DNA of the CDR3: TGCGCCAGCAGCCAAGCCCTGGGGGGGCGCCCAGGCACTGAAGCTTTCTTT.

The rearrangement joins TRBV6-2 or TRBV6-3 to TRBJ2-3, with no clear D. Germline V CDR1 and CDR2: MNHEY, SVGEGT. The V gene lost 0 bases and the J gene lost 0 bases, with 4 bases spanning the gap. The CDR3 length is 14 residues. The CDR3 sequence: CASSYSASTDTQYF. CDR3 bases: TGTGCCAGCAGTTACTCGGCTAGCACAGATACGCAGTATTTT.

This chain connects TRBV5-1 to TRBJ1-4; 7 bases line up with TRBD1. The trim removed 0 bases at V and 8 bases at J, leaving 7 bases unmatched. Looked up from germline, CDR1 is SGHRS and CDR2 is YFSETQ. The CDR3 contains 15 residues. CDR3 sequence: CASSLDRGWEEKLFF. The CDR3 DNA sequence: TGCGCCAGCAGCTTGGACAGGGGCTGGGAAGAAAAACTGTTTTTT. The full variable domain, completed using reference TRBV5-1 and TRBJ1-4, is KAGVTQTPRYLIKTRGQQVTLSCSPISGHRSVSWYQQTPGQGLQFLFEYFSETQRNKGNFPGRFSGRQFSNSRSEMNVSTLELGDSALYLCASSLDRGWEEKLFFGSGTQLSVL.